These 13 T cell receptor beta chains were sequenced from one sample in a study of beta chain features in type 1 diabetes. General observations from the study: In every one of the four CD4+ subsets, TCRB CDR3s were moderately but significantly shorter in Type 1 diabetes patients.

The antigens these receptors bind are not known. The study reverse transcribed the entire isolated RNA, so it sequenced expressed TCRB transcripts. Some clones are missing from TCRdb's copy, which holds only in-frame ones; the method was immunoSEQ multiplex PCR. This sample yields 240,000 or so clones, of which approximately 20% are seen a single time; 0.028% belongs to the top ten. Sample: naive CD4+ T cells from blood. Every receptor here comes from a middle-aged woman with type 1 diabetes.

This chain joins TRBV7-7 and TRBJ2-5; 8 bases map to TRBD1. The V gene's germline CDR1 is SSHAT and CDR2 FNYEAQ (reference sequence). The CDR3 length is 15 residues. After removal of 1 base from V and 1 base from J, the junction contained 2 bases not matched to a gene. The CDR3 DNA is TGTGCCAGCAGCTTAGGACAGGGGACCCAAGAGACCCAGTACTTC. Translation gives CASSLGQGTQETQYF.

The chain couples TRBV29-1 to TRBJ2-7; 8 bases line up with TRBD2. The germline V gene has CDR1 SQVTM and CDR2 ANQGSEA. The CDR3 is 14 residues long. With 7 bases clipped from V and 0 bases from J, the junction kept 8 bases outside the gene matches. CDR3 amino acids: CSAVAGRSSYEQYF. The DNA for the CDR3 is TGCAGCGCGGTAGCGGGACGTAGCTCCTACGAGCAGTACTTC.

A few counts support this clone. The chain uses TRBV29-1 and TRBJ2-2; no clear D. V gave up 3 bases and J gave up 4 bases, with 12 bases separating them. Germline V gene data show CDR1 as SQVTM and CDR2 as ANQGSEA. This CDR3 contains 14 residues. CDR3 in DNA: TGCAGCGTTGACTCCCCCCGCGGCACCGGGGAGCTGTTTTTT. It yields the protein CSVDSPRGTGELFF.

As regards this clone: At one boundary the junction diverges from the germline segment, which might be a read error. The rearrangement uses TRBV6-4 and TRBJ1-1; D unresolved. The germline V gene encodes CDR1 MRHNA and CDR2 SNTAGT. CDR3 length: 14 amino acids. The chain's CDR3 is CASSDFLMNTEAFF. CDR3 sequence (DNA): TGTGCCAGCAGCGACTTTCTTATGAACACTGAAGCTTTCTTT.

The chain carries TRBV19 and TRBJ2-7; D is possibly TRBD1 (5 bases). Per the germline V gene, CDR1 is LNHDA and CDR2 is SQIVND (reference sequence). The CDR3 loop spans 12 amino acids. Trimming cost V 5 bases and J 3 bases, with 8 bases left between them. The CDR3 sequence: CASSRGHYEQYF. In DNA form, the CDR3 reads TGTGCCAGTAGTCGTGGACACTACGAGCAGTACTTC.

This rearrangement joins TRBV6-5 to TRBJ2-3; 10 bases fit TRBD2. CDR1 is MNHEY, CDR2 SVGAGI, per germline. Trimming at V came to 0 bases and at J to 6 bases, leaving 0 bases not matched to a gene. CDR3 length: 14 residues. The CDR3 loop is CASSYSTSGDTQYF. The CDR3 nucleotides read TGTGCCAGCAGTTACTCGACTAGCGGGGATACGCAGTATTTT.

This clone was seen more than once but under ten times. In DNA form, the CDR3 reads TGTGCCAGCAGTTTCAGGGTGAACTACGAGCAGTACTTC. It is translated as CASSFRVNYEQYF. The chain has TRBV27 and TRBJ2-7; possible D gene TRBD1, 5 bases. V gave up 3 bases and J gave up 3 bases, with 9 bases separating them. The CDR3 contains 13 residues. Germline V gene data show CDR1 as MNHEY and CDR2 as SMNVEV (reference sequence).

The chain uses TRBV30 and TRBJ2-3; TRBD1 agrees at 9 bases. CDR3 size: 15 residues. Germline CDR1 is GTSNPN and CDR2 is SVGIG (reference sequence). With 2 bases clipped from V and 4 bases from J, the junction kept 7 bases outside the gene matches. The CDR3 loop reads CAWSSGTGRADTQYF. As DNA, the CDR3 is TGTGCCTGGAGTTCCGGGACAGGGAGGGCAGATACGCAGTATTTT.

This clone was seen only a few times. DNA of the CDR3: TGCGCCAGCAGCTTGAGTCCAGAAAGGAACACTGAAGCTTTCTTT. It specifies CASSLSPERNTEAFF. This chain links TRBV5-1 with TRBJ1-1, with D unresolved. The length of the CDR3 is 15 residues. CDR1 and CDR2 from the germline V gene are SGHRS and YFSETQ. Trimming removed 1 base at V and 1 base at J, with 11 bases between.

This clone has only a few counts. The V and J genes are TRBV6-6 and TRBJ2-7; no definite D call. The length of the CDR3 is 16 residues. Between the trimmed V and J ends, which lost 2 bases and 1 base, there was a span of 15 bases. Germline V CDR1 and CDR2: MNHNY, SVGAGI (reference sequence). Here the CDR3 reads CASSYPGQVVSYEQYF. The CDR3 DNA sequence: TGTGCCAGCAGTTACCCCGGCCAGGTTGTGTCCTACGAGCAGTACTTC.

This clone was seen only a few times. V is TRBV11-3 and J is TRBJ2-3; D is unresolved. Germline assignment: CDR1 SGHNT and CDR2 YENEEA. CDR3 length: 14 residues. Trimming left V 4 bases short and J 1 base short, with 9 bases between. The DNA of the CDR3 is TGTGCCAGCAGCTCCTCCCGGGGCACAGATACGCAGTATTTT. Translating it yields CASSSSRGTDTQYF.

This clone was seen a few times. The CDR3 DNA reads TGTGCCAGCAGCGTAGAAGGCCGTTCGAGGTATGGCTACACCTTC. It yields the protein CASSVEGRSRYGYTF. This chain joins TRBV9 and TRBJ1-2; no firm D call. This CDR3 region has 15 residues. Trimming removed 0 bases at V and 5 bases at J, with 14 bases between. Germline assignment: CDR1 SGDLS and CDR2 YYNGEE.

The chain employs TRBV29-1 and TRBJ2-7, with TRBD1 matching over 9 bases. Germline V gene lookup returns CDR1 SQVTM and CDR2 ANQGSEA. CDR3 size: 15 residues. With V trimmed by 1 base and J by 2 bases, 6 bases remained unmatched. The CDR3 DNA follows: TGCAGCGTTGAAGGAAGACAGGGGGGGGCCTACGAGCAGTACTTC. Its translation: CSVEGRQGGAYEQYF.